One sample yielded the 22 T cell receptor beta chains listed below, sequenced in a study of cytotoxic CD8 clonotypes in ibrutinib-treated CLL. This table comes from immunoSEQ multiplex PCR, and its TCRdb copy is limited to in-frame clones, with some not included. In the table there are 250,000 to 350,000 clones, roughly four fifths of which are singletons. The sequences come from PBMCs, collected at disease progression, from a patient treated with ibrutinib. These TCRs come from a human donor with chronic lymphocytic leukemia.

This sequence joins TRBV6-5 and TRBJ1-6; D gene uncertain. V was clipped by 6 bases and J by 5 bases, with 5 bases between them. The CDR3 is made up of 12 amino acids. Germline lookup yields CDR1 MNHEY and CDR2 SVGAGI. For the CDR3, the DNA is TGTGCCAGCAGCATAAATAATTCACCCCTCCACTTT. The encoded protein is CASSINNSPLHF.

The table lists this clone with a few counts. The chain recombines TRBV29-1 with TRBJ1-2, with D possibly matching TRBD1 (5 bases). Trimming left V 6 bases short and J 7 bases short, with 9 bases between. The germline gives CDR1 SQVTM, CDR2 ANQGSEA. This CDR3 has 10 amino acids. The DNA of the CDR3 is TGCAGCGTAGCGGGGGGTGGCTACACCTTC. It yields the protein CSVAGGGYTF. Combining the CDR3 with reference TRBV29-1 and TRBJ1-2 gives the whole variable domain SAVISQKPSRDICQRGTSLTIQCQVDSQVTMMFWYRQQPGQSLTLIATANQGSEATYESGFVIDKFPISRPNLTFSTLTVSNMSPEDSSIYLCSVAGGGYTFGSGTRLTVV.

This chain uses TRBV7-9 with TRBJ2-7, with a weak D call TRBD1 (6 bases). The V gene's germline CDR1 is SEHNR and CDR2 FQNEAQ (reference sequence). This CDR3 is built from 12 residues. V lost 5 bases and J lost 3, with 8 bases in between. The CDR3 DNA sequence: TGTGCCAGCAGCGGGGACATCTACGAGCAGTACTTC. The encoded protein is CASSGDIYEQYF.

The chain uses TRBV5-6 and TRBJ2-1; D gene ambiguous. Germline-derived CDR1 and CDR2 are SGHDT and YYEEEE. V was clipped by 6 bases and J by 0 bases, with 16 bases between them. This CDR3 is built from 16 residues. The DNA of the CDR3 is TGTGCCAGCACCCTACGCTTTTCGGCCTCCTACAATGAGCAGTTCTTC. This sequence encodes CASTLRFSASYNEQFF.

This chain uses TRBV18 with TRBJ1-1; D is uncertain. Germline assignment: CDR1 KGHSH and CDR2 LQKENI. The V and J ends lost 1 base and 1 base respectively, with 10 bases between them. The CDR3 consists of 15 residues. The CDR3 spells CASSPHAPQNTEAFF. The CDR3, as DNA: TGTGCCAGCTCACCACATGCCCCCCAGAACACTGAAGCTTTCTTT.

The rearrangement links TRBV7-6 to TRBJ2-7; D remains ambiguous. The germline V gene has CDR1 SGHVS and CDR2 FNYEAQ. Deletions cut 3 bases from V and 4 bases from J, with 13 bases between. CDR3 length equals 14 residues. CDR3 amino acids: CASSLVQIGYEQYF. The CDR3 DNA is TGTGCCAGCAGCTTGGTGCAAATAGGATACGAGCAGTACTTC.

In this sample, this clone turned up once. V and J are TRBV6-6 and TRBJ2-7; no firm D call. This CDR3 is 12 amino acids long. CDR1 is MNHNY, CDR2 SVGAGI, per germline (reference sequence). V lost 3 bases, J lost 6 bases, and 9 bases lay in between. The CDR3 spells CASSYVDAEQYF. As DNA, the CDR3 is TGTGCCAGCAGTTATGTGGATGCCGAGCAGTACTTC.

J is TRBJ2-3 and V is TRBV4-1, with TRBD1 matching 7 bases. V lost 0 bases and J lost 2; bases outside the gene matches: 8. The CDR3 runs to 17 residues. CDR1 is MGHRA, CDR2 YSYEKL, per germline. CDR3 DNA: TGCGCCAGCAGCCAAGAGCAGACAGGGCTCGCCACAGATACGCAGTATTTT. Protein: CASSQEQTGLATDTQYF.

The rearrangement uses TRBV4-3 and TRBJ2-2; D gene uncertain. Trimming shortened V by 0 bases and J by 9 bases, and 8 bases separated the two germline ends. CDR1 is LGHNA, CDR2 YSLEER, per germline. This CDR3 is built from 13 residues. CDR3 coding DNA: TGCGCCAGCAGCCAAGAGGCGTTTTGGGAGCTGTTTTTT. It is translated as CASSQEAFWELFF.

CDR3 sequence (DNA): TGTGCTAGTGGTGTAGGGAGCCTCGACAATGAGCAGTTCTTC. Translation gives CASGVGSLDNEQFF. The chain uses TRBV12-5 and TRBJ2-1, with TRBD2 as a possible D gene (5 bases). Germline V gene lookup returns CDR1 LGHNT and CDR2 FRNRAP. This CDR3 is built from 14 residues. Trimming cost V 5 bases and J 5 bases, with 13 bases left between them.

This clone has just a few counts. The V gene is TRBV5-6, the J gene TRBJ1-6; 7 nucleotides agree with TRBD1. With V trimmed by 0 bases and J by 13 bases, 10 bases remained unmatched. The germline CDR1 and CDR2 sequences are SGHDT and YYEEEE. This CDR3 is built from 15 residues. The CDR3 loop reads CASSLAPTGLVPLHF. The CDR3 DNA is TGTGCCAGCAGCTTGGCCCCGACAGGGTTGGTTCCCCTCCACTTT.

The chain recombines TRBV5-1 with TRBJ1-2; D is undetermined. V shed 4 bases and J shed 8 bases, with 9 bases lying between them. Germline CDR1 is SGHRS and CDR2 is YFSETQ. The CDR3 totals 11 residues. The CDR3 nucleotides are TGCGCCAGCAGCGATATAGCAGGCTACACCTTC. The encoded protein is CASSDIAGYTF. The full variable domain, its missing parts supplied by reference TRBV5-1 and TRBJ1-2, is KAGVTQTPRYLIKTRGQQVTLSCSPISGHRSVSWYQQTPGQGLQFLFEYFSETQRNKGNFPGRFSGRQFSNSRSEMNVSTLELGDSALYLCASSDIAGYTFGSGTRLTVV.

This clone was seen more than once but under ten times. The gene calls are TRBV19 and TRBJ1-5; the match to TRBD1 covers 7 bases. V was clipped by 5 bases and J by 4 bases; unmatched bases: 5. This CDR3 contains 14 residues. Germline V gives CDR1 LNHDA, CDR2 SQIVND (reference sequence). CDR3 DNA: TGTGCCAGTAGTCCGGGGACAGTTAATCAGCCCCAGCATTTT. Amino acid sequence: CASSPGTVNQPQHF.

This clone has only a few counts. The CDR3 sequence: CASRRGRDEQYF. CDR3 bases: TGTGCCAGCCGTCGGGGGCGCGACGAGCAGTACTTC. The rearrangement links TRBV28 to TRBJ2-7, with D perhaps being TRBD1 or TRBD2 (6 bases each). The CDR3 runs 12 residues. Germline-derived CDR1 and CDR2 are MDHEN and SYDVKM. Trimming shortened V by 8 bases and J by 5 bases, and 13 bases separated the two germline ends.

CDR3 DNA sequence: TGCGCCAGCAGTGAAGGGGGATTAGCGGGGTCCTACAATGAGCAGTTCTTC. It codes for CASSEGGLAGSYNEQFF. This sequence joins TRBV10-1 and TRBJ2-1, with 8 bases that match TRBD2. V gave up 3 bases and J gave up 1 base; unmatched junction bases: 8. Per germline, CDR1 WNHNN and CDR2 SYGVQD (reference sequence). The CDR3 sequence is 17 residues long.

The chain combines TRBV25-1 with TRBJ1-1; the D is unclear. Germline V lookup: CDR1 MGHDK, CDR2 SYGVNS. The CDR3 is made up of 13 amino acids. V lost 6 bases, J lost 0 bases, and 8 bases lay in between. CDR3 bases: TGTGCCAGCAGGATGGGATTGAACACTGAAGCTTTCTTT. This codes for CASRMGLNTEAFF.

The V gene is TRBV6-4, the J gene TRBJ1-2; TRBD1 matches 9 bases. V lost 6 bases, J lost 5 bases, and 4 bases stayed unmatched. Germline V lookup: CDR1 MRHNA, CDR2 SNTAGT. The CDR3 sequence is 13 residues long. CDR3 protein: CASSVDRGYGYTF. The CDR3 DNA reads as TGTGCCAGCAGCGTCGACAGGGGGTATGGCTACACCTTC.

The rearrangement uses TRBV7-8 and TRBJ2-3; weak D call: TRBD1 (5 bases). The CDR3 spans 15 residues. Germline lookup yields CDR1 SGHVS and CDR2 FQNEAQ. Trimming removed 1 base at V and 5 bases at J, with 13 bases between. The CDR3 bases are TGTGCCAGCAGCTTAGGGGGCAGGTTGGGAGATACGCAGTATTTT. Protein product: CASSLGGRLGDTQYF.

The chain carries TRBV19 and TRBJ2-7, with 8 nucleotides matching TRBD1. V dropped 4 bases and J dropped 3; count of bases not matched to a gene: 8. The CDR3 spans 15 residues. CDR1 and CDR2 (germline): LNHDA, SQIVND (reference sequence). Here the CDR3 DNA reads TGTGCCAGTAGTACTCGCGGGACAGGACTCTACGAGCAGTACTTC. Translation gives CASSTRGTGLYEQYF.

This clone was observed a few times. The rearrangement joins TRBV10-3 to TRBJ2-7; D unclear. V was shortened by 4 bases and J by 1 base, with 11 bases between the two germline ends. Per germline, CDR1 ENHRY and CDR2 SYGVKD. The CDR3 extends over 14 amino acids. The CDR3 region is CAISGTGHSYEQYF. As DNA, the CDR3 is TGTGCCATCAGTGGTACGGGCCATTCCTACGAGCAGTACTTC.

This clone was detected a few times. Here the CDR3 reads CASSPIPGSLVSSQYF. Here the CDR3 DNA reads TGTGCCAGCAGCCCGATACCGGGCTCCCTAGTGTCGTCCCAGTACTTC. The chain links TRBV5-6 to TRBJ2-5, with D unclear. Germline V gene lookup returns CDR1 SGHDT and CDR2 YYEEEE. The CDR3 has 16 amino acids. Trimming pared 4 bases from V and 9 bases from J, leaving 25 bases between. Full variable domain (missing parts from reference TRBV5-6 and TRBJ2-5): DAGVTQSPTHLIKTRGQQVTLRCSPKSGHDTVSWYQQALGQGPQFIFQYYEEEERQRGNFPDRFSGHQFPNYSSELNVNALLLGDSALYLCASSPIPGSLVSSQYFGPGTRLLVL.

In this sample, this clone turned up once. This chain links TRBV7-6 with TRBJ2-1, with unresolved D. The CDR3 is made up of 14 amino acids. V was pared by 1 base and J by 0 bases, with 4 bases between. CDR1 is SGHVS, CDR2 FNYEAQ, per germline. CDR3 nucleotide sequence: TGTGCCAGCAGCTTAGACAGCTCCTACAATGAGCAGTTCTTC. Protein product: CASSLDSSYNEQFF.